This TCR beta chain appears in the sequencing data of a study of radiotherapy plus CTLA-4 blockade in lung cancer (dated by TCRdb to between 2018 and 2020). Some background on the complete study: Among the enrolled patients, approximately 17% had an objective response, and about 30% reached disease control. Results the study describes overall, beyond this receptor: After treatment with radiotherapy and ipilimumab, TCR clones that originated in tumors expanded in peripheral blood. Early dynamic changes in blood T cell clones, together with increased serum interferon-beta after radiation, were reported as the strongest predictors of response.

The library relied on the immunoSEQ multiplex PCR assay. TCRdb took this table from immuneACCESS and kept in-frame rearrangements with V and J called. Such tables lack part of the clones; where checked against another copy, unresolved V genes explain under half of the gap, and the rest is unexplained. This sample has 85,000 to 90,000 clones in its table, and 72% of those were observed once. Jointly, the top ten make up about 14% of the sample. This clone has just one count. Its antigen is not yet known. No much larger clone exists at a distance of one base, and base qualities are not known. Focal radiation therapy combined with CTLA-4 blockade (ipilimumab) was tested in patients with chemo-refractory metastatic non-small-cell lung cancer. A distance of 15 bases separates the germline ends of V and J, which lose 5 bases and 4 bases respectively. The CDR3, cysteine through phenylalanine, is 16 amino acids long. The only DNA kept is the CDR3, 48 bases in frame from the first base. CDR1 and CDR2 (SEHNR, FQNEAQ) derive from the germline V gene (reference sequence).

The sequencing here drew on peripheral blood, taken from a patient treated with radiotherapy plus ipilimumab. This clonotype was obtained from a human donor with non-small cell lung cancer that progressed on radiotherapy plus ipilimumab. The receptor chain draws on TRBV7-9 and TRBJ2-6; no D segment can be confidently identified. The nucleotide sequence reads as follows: TGTGCCAGCAGCCCTCCATCAGCCGCCGGGGCCAACGTCCTGACTTTC. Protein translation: CASSPPSAAGANVLTF.